The present entry profiles one T cell receptor (beta chain) with its context. The entry originates in a study of CD8 T cells in Susac syndrome. TCR beta sequencing was performed on blood CD8+ and CD4+ T cells. TEMRA cells were FACS-enriched and CD8+ and CD4+ T cells negatively isolated. Germline CDR1 reads LGHDT; CDR2 reads YNNKEL (reference sequence). The CDR3 spans 14 residues. V dropped 6 bases and J dropped 0 bases, with 12 bases sitting between them. The authors reverse transcribed roughly 0.5 to 1 ug RNA with random hexamers. By means of immunoSEQ multiplex PCR, TCR beta CDR3 spanning 54 Vbeta and 13 Jbeta underwent amplification. In TCRdb, the immunoSEQ multiplex PCR reads were re-called with MiXCR into one record per CDR3 protein. The sample carries about 130,000 distinct CDR3 sequences, approximately 94% recorded once.

The receptor's source is a human donor with multiple sclerosis. Sequencing was performed on CD4+ T cells from PBMCs. V is TRBV3-1 and J is TRBJ2-7, with D perhaps TRBD1 or TRBD2 (5 bases each). The CDR3 spells CASRGSGSSYEQYF. The CDR3, as DNA: TGTGCCAGCAGAGGGTCAGGGAGCTCCTACGAGCAGTACTTC.